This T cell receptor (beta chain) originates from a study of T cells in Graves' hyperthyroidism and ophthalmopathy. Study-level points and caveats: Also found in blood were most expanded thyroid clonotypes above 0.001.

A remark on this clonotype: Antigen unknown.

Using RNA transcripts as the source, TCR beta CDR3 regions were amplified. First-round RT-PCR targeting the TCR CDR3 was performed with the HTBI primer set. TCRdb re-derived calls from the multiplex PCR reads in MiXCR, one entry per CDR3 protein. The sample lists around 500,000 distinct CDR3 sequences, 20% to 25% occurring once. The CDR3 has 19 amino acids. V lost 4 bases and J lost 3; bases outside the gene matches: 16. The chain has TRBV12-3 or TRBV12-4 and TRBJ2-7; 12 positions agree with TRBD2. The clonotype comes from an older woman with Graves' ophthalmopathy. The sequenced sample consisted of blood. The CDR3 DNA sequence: TGTGCCAGCAGTTCCTTAAGCCCACTGACTAGCGGGAGCTTCTACGAGCAGTACTTC. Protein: CASSSLSPLTSGSFYEQYF.